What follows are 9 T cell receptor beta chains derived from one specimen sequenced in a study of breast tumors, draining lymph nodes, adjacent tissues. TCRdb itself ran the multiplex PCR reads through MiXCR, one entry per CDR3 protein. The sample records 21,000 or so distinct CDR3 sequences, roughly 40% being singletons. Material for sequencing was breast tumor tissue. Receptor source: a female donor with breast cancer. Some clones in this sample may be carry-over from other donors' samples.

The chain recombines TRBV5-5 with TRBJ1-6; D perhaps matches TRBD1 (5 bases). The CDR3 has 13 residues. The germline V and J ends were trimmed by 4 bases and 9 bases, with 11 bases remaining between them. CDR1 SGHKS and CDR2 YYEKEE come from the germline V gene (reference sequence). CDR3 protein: CASSPWDLSPLHF. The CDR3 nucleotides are TGTGCCAGCAGCCCTTGGGACCTTTCACCCCTCCACTTT.

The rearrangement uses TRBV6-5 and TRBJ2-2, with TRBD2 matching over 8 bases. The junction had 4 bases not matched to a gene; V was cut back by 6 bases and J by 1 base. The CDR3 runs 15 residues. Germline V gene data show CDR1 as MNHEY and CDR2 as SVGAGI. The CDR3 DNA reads TGTGCCAGCAGCCCCGCGGGAGGGAACACCGGGGAGCTGTTTTTT. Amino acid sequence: CASSPAGGNTGELFF.

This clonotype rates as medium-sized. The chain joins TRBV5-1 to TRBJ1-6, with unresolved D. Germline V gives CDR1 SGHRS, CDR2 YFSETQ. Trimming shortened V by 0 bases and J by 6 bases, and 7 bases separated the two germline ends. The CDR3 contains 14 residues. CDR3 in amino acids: CASSLGPRNSPLHF. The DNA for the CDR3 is TGCGCCAGCAGCTTGGGTCCCCGTAATTCACCCCTCCACTTT.

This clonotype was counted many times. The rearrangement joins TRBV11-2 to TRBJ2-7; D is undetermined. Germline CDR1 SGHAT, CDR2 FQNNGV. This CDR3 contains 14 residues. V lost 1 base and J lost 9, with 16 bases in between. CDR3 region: CASSLVPVRLRQYF. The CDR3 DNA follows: TGTGCCAGCAGCTTAGTCCCGGTCCGTCTTAGGCAGTACTTC.

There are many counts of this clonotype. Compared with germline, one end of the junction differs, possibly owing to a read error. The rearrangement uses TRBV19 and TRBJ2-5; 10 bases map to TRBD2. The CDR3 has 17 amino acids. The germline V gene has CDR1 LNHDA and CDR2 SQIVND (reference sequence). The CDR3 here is CASSSGLAILGEETQSF. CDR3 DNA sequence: TGTGCCAGTAGTTCGGGACTAGCGATTCTTGGGGAAGAGACCCAGTCCTTC.

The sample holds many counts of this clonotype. CDR3 nucleotide sequence: TGTGCCAGCAGTTTATCGGAGACCCAGTACTTC. It yields the protein CASSLSETQYF. V is TRBV27 and J is TRBJ2-5; no reliable D call. The germline V gene has CDR1 MNHEY and CDR2 SMNVEV (reference sequence). With 0 bases removed from V and 5 bases from J, the gap between germline ends came to 1 base. CDR3 length equals 11 residues.

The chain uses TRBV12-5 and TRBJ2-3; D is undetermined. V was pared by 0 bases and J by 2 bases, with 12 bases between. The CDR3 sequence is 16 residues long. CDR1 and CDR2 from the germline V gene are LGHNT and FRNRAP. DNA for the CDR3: TGTGCTAGTGGTTTGGTAACGGGTCCAGACACAGATACGCAGTATTTT. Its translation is CASGLVTGPDTDTQYF. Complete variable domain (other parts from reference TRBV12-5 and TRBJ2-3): DARVTQTPRHKVTEMGQEVTMRCQPILGHNTVFWYRQTMMQGLELLAYFRNRAPLDDSGMPKDRFSAEMPDATLATLKIQPSEPRDSAVYFCASGLVTGPDTDTQYFGPGTRLTVL.

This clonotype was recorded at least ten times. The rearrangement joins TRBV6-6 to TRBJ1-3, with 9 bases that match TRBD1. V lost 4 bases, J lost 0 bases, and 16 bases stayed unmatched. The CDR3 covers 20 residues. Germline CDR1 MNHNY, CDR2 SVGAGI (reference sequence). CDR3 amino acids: CASSFTQGAYLSFSGNTIYF. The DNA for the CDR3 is TGTGCCAGCAGTTTTACACAGGGGGCTTATCTTTCTTTCTCTGGAAACACCATATATTTT.

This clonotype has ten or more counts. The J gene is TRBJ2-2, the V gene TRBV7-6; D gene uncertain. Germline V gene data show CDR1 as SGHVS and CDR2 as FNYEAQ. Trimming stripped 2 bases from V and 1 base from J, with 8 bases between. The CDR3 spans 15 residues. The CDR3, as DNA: TGTGCCAGCAGCTTATATTCGGGGAACACCGGGGAGCTGTTTTTT. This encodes CASSLYSGNTGELFF.